This T cell receptor beta chain was identified during a study of shared clonotypes between healthy human individuals. The assay was immunoSEQ multiplex PCR, and TCRdb's table has in-frame clones only and misses some. The table records millions of clones, roughly 91% of them present only once. As concerns this clone: Its antigen is currently unknown.

Study-level findings and limits: Clonotypes which were not shared had lower generation probabilities than clonotypes that all four donors shared.

Naive CD8 cells were CD45RO-negative, positively selected for CCR7, excluding terminally differentiated effector memory CD45RA+ cells. Germline values: CDR1 MNHNS, CDR2 SASEGT. This CDR3 is built from 11 residues. V lost 8 bases, J lost 3 bases, and 8 bases lay in between. The V and J genes are TRBV6-1 and TRBJ2-7; no reliable D call. Sequences were obtained from naive CD8+ T cells from PBMCs. The TCR comes from a man between 18 and 35 years old in good health. Some clones in this sample may be carry-over from other donors' samples. CDR3 residues: CASGSNYEQYF. The CDR3 DNA sequence: TGTGCCAGCGGCAGCAACTACGAGCAGTACTTC.